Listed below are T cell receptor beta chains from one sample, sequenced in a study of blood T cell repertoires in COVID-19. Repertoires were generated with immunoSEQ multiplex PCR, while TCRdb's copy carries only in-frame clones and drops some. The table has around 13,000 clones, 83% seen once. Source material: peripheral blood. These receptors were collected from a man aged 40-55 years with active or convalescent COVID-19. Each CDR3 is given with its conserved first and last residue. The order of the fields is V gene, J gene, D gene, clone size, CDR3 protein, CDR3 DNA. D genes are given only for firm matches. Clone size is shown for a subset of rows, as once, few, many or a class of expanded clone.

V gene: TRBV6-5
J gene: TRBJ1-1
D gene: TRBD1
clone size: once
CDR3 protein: CASSYSGGGISEAFF
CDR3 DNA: TGTGCCAGCAGTTACTCCGGAGGGGGCATAAGTGAAGCTTTCTTT

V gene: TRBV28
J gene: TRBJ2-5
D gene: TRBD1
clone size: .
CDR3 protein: CASSLTGRETQYF
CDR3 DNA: TGTGCCAGCAGTCTGACAGGGCGAGAGACCCAGTACTTC

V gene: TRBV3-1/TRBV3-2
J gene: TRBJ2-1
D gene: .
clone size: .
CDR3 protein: CASSHRQGSPYNEQFF
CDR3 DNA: TGTGCCAGCAGCCATCGCCAGGGATCCCCCTACAATGAGCAGTTCTTC

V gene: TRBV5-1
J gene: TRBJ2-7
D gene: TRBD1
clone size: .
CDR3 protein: CASSFRQGSPPYEQYF
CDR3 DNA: TGCGCCAGCAGCTTTAGACAGGGGAGCCCCCCCTACGAGCAGTACTTC

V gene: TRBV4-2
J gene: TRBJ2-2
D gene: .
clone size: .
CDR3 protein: CASSQDRMGHGNTGELFF
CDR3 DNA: TGTGCCAGCAGCCAAGATAGGATGGGGCATGGAAACACCGGGGAGCTGTTTTTT

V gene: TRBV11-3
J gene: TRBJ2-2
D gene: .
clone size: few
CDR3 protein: CASSQGPATGELFF
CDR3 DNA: TGTGCCAGCAGTCAGGGCCCAGCCACCGGGGAGCTGTTTTTT

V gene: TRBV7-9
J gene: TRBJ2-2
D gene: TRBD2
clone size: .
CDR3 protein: CASSLGREATGELFF
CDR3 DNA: TGTGCCAGCAGCTTAGGGCGGGAGGCCACCGGGGAGCTGTTTTTT

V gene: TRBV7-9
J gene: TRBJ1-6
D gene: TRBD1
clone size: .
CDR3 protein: CASSSNRDRSDSPLHF
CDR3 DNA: TGTGCCAGCAGCTCTAACCGGGACAGAAGCGATTCACCCCTCCACTTT

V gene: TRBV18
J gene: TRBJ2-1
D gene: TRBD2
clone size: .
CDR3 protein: CASSPLARTSGTSSLPNEQFF
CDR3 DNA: TGTGCCAGCTCACCACTAGCTCGGACTAGCGGGACGTCCTCGCTTCCCAATGAGCAGTTCTTC

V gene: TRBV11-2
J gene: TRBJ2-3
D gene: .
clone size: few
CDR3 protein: CASSWGSGTDTQYF
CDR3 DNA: TGTGCCAGCAGCTGGGGCTCTGGGACAGATACGCAGTATTTT

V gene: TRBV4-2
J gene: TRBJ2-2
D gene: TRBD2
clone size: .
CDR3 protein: CASSQDRASGGATYTGELFF
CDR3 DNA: TGTGCCAGCAGCCAAGATAGGGCTAGCGGGGGGGCGACGTACACCGGGGAGCTGTTTTTT

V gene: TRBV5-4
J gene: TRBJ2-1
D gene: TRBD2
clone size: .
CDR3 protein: CASSTASGRSFDNEQFF
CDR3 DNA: TGTGCCAGTTCGACCGCTAGCGGGAGGAGTTTTGACAATGAGCAGTTCTTC

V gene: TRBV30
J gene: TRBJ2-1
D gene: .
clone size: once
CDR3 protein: CAWSAGLYNEQFF
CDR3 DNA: TGTGCCTGGAGTGCTGGACTCTACAATGAGCAGTTCTTC

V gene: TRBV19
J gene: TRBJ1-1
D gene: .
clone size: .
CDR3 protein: CASSMEGPNTEAFF
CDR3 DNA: TGTGCCAGTAGTATGGAGGGTCCGAACACTGAAGCTTTCTTT

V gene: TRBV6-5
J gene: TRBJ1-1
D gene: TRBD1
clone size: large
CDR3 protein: CASSYSTGINTEAFF
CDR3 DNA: TGTGCCAGCAGTTACTCGACAGGGATTAACACTGAAGCTTTCTTT

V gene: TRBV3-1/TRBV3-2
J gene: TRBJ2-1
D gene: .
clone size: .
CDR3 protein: CASSPETSNEQFF
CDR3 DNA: TGTGCCAGCAGCCCCGAAACTAGCAATGAGCAGTTCTTC

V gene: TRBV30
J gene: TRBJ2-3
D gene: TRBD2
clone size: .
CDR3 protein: CAWKPTSGYTDTQYF
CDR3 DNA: TGTGCCTGGAAACCAACTAGCGGATACACAGATACGCAGTATTTT

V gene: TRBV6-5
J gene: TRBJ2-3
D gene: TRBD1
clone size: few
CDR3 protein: CASSYSGQPTDTQYF
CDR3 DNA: TGTGCCAGCAGTTACTCGGGACAGCCAACAGATACGCAGTATTTT

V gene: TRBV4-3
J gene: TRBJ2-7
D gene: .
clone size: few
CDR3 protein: CASSQDSLTPSYEQYF
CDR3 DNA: TGCGCCAGCAGCCAAGATTCCCTCACTCCCTCCTACGAGCAGTACTTC

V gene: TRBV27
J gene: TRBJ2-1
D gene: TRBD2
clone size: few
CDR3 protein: CASSLAIAGPYNEQFF
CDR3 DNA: TGTGCCAGCAGTTTAGCTATAGCGGGCCCCTACAATGAGCAGTTCTTC

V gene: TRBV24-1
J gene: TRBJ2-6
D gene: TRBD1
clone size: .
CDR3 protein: CATSRGPGANVLTF
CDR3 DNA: TGTGCCACCAGTAGGGGGCCTGGGGCCAACGTCCTGACTTTC

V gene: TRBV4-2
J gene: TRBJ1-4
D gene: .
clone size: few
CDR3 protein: CASSQVEGNEKLFF
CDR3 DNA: TGTGCCAGCAGCCAAGTTGAGGGCAATGAAAAACTGTTTTTT

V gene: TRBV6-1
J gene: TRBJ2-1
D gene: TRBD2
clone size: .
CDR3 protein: CASSETSGRPDEQFF
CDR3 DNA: TGTGCCAGCAGTGAGACTAGCGGGAGACCGGATGAGCAGTTCTTC

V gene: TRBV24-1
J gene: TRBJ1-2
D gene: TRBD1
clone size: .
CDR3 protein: CATSETDRGQGYTF
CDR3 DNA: TGTGCCACCAGTGAAACCGACAGGGGGCAAGGCTACACCTTC

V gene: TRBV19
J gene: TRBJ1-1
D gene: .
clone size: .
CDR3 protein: CASSMGGLNTEAFF
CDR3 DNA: TGTGCCAGTAGTATGGGGGGTCTGAACACTGAAGCTTTCTTT

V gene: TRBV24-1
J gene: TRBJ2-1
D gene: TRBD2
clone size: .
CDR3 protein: CATSDAILAGASNEQFF
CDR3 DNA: TGTGCCACCAGTGATGCTATTCTAGCGGGAGCAAGTAATGAGCAGTTCTTC

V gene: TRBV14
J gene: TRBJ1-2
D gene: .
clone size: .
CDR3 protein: CASSQSGGAGYTF
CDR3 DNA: TGTGCCAGCAGCCAGAGCGGGGGGGCGGGCTACACCTTC

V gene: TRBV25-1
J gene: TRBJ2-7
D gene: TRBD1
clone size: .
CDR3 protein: CASTDAGTGRYEQYF
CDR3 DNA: TGTGCCAGCACCGACGCCGGGACAGGGCGGTACGAGCAGTACTTC

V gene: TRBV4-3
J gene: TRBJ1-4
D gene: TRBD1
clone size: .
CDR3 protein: CASSQRHQGGKNEKLFF
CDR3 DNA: TGCGCCAGCAGCCAAAGGCACCAGGGGGGCAAGAATGAAAAACTGTTTTTT

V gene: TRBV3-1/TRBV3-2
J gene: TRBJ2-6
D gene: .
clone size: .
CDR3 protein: CASRSGSGANVLTF
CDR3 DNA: TGTGCCAGCAGATCAGGGTCTGGGGCCAACGTCCTGACTTTC

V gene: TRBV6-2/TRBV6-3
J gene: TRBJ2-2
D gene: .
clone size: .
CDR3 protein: CASSISWGGRDGELFF
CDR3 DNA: TGTGCCAGCAGCATTTCGTGGGGGGGGCGCGACGGGGAGCTGTTTTTT

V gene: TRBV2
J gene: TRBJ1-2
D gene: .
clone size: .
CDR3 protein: CASSEPAGRIPYGYTF
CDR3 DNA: TGTGCCAGCAGTGAACCTGCGGGACGGATCCCCTATGGCTACACCTTC

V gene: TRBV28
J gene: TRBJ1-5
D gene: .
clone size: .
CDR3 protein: CASSTTANQPQHF
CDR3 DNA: TGTGCCAGCAGTACGACAGCCAATCAGCCCCAGCATTTT

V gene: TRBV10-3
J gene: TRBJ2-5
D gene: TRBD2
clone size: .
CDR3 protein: CAISEWLADLQETQYF
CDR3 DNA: TGTGCCATCAGTGAATGGCTAGCGGACCTCCAAGAGACCCAGTACTTC

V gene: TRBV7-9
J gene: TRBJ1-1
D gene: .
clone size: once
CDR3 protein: CASSQQGRTEAFF
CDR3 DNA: TGTGCCAGCAGTCAACAGGGTCGCACTGAAGCTTTCTTT